The 14 T cell receptor beta chains in this list originate from one sample, sequenced in a study of cytomegalovirus exposure and HLA in healthy donors. The PCR had 60 Vbeta and 13 Jbeta primers. Measured with immunoSEQ multiplex PCR; TCRdb has only the in-frame clones, and not every one. Its table records approximately 120,000 clones. What was sequenced was PBMCs. All receptors come from a man aged 18 to 30 in good health and CMV-seronegative.

The chain links TRBV18 to TRBJ2-1, with a weak D call TRBD2 (6 bases). The ends were cut back, 4 bases at V and 5 bases at J, with 15 bases in the middle. The CDR3 has 15 amino acids. Germline values: CDR1 KGHSH, CDR2 LQKENI. The CDR3 DNA follows: TGTGCCAGCTCACGCGAGGTGGGGGGAAACAATGAGCAGTTCTTC. This codes for CASSREVGGNNEQFF.

The V and J genes are TRBV9 and TRBJ2-4, with 8 bases that match TRBD2. Per the germline V gene, CDR1 is SGDLS and CDR2 is YYNGEE. The junction had 4 bases not matched to a gene; V was cut back by 1 base and J by 1 base. The CDR3 runs to 16 residues. CDR3 sequence: CASSVSGGLAKNIQYF. CDR3 nucleotides: TGTGCCAGCAGCGTATCGGGAGGGTTGGCCAAAAACATTCAGTACTTC.

This chain connects TRBV30 to TRBJ2-2; TRBD1 agrees at 10 bases. CDR3 length: 13 residues. After removal of 4 bases from V and 5 bases from J, the junction contained 1 base not matched to a gene. CDR1 is GTSNPN and CDR2 is SVGIG in the germline V gene (reference sequence). The CDR3 reads CAWTDRGTGELFF. CDR3 DNA: TGTGCCTGGACGGACAGGGGGACCGGGGAGCTGTTTTTT.

This chain connects TRBV9 to TRBJ2-3; D perhaps matches TRBD1 (6 bases). The length of the CDR3 is 18 residues. In germline, CDR1 is SGDLS, CDR2 YYNGEE. Trimming took 4 bases from V and 2 from J, leaving 23 bases between them. This chain's CDR3 is CASSSSRSGTLYTDTQYF. The CDR3 region has the DNA TGTGCCAGCAGCTCTTCGAGGTCCGGGACACTGTACACAGATACGCAGTATTTT. Using reference TRBV9 and TRBJ2-3 for the parts outside the CDR3, the full variable domain is DSGVTQTPKHLITATGQRVTLRCSPRSGDLSVYWYQQSLDQGLQFLIQYYNGEERAKGNILERFSAQQFPDLHSELNLSSLELGDSALYFCASSSSRSGTLYTDTQYFGPGTRLTVL.

This sequence joins TRBV9 and TRBJ2-2; 10 nucleotides match TRBD2. Germline V gives CDR1 SGDLS, CDR2 YYNGEE. The CDR3 length is 15 residues. V dropped 3 bases and J dropped 3; count of bases not matched to a gene: 2. CDR3 sequence: CASSAGTSDTGELFF. The CDR3 DNA is TGTGCCAGCAGCGCCGGGACTAGCGACACCGGGGAGCTGTTTTTT.

The V and J genes are TRBV19 and TRBJ2-7, with 8 positions matching TRBD1. V trimming: 5 bases; J trimming: 3 bases; junction bases outside the gene matches: 6. The germline V gene has CDR1 LNHDA and CDR2 SQIVND (reference sequence). The CDR3 has 14 amino acids. The DNA for the CDR3 is TGTGCCAGTAGTCCGGGACAGGTAAGCTACGAGCAGTACTTC. Translating gives CASSPGQVSYEQYF.

The V gene is TRBV29-1, the J gene TRBJ1-1; 7 bases are a match to TRBD1. The CDR3 totals 13 residues. Germline lookup yields CDR1 SQVTM and CDR2 ANQGSEA. V lost 7 bases to trimming and J lost 1 base; unmatched junction nucleotides: 6. The CDR3 DNA reads as TGCAGCGGGCGGACAGGCCCGAACACTGAAGCTTTCTTT. This translates into CSGRTGPNTEAFF.

The gene calls are TRBV28 and TRBJ2-7; D unresolved. The CDR3 runs 17 residues. V was trimmed by 6 bases and J by 0 bases, leaving 21 bases between them. Germline V gene sequence: CDR1 MDHEN, CDR2 SYDVKM. The CDR3 coding sequence is TGTGCCAGCAGCGAACCCCCCGGTGGGCCGAGCTCCTACGAGCAGTACTTC. This codes for CASSEPPGGPSSYEQYF.

This chain joins TRBV28 and TRBJ1-4; 11 bases align to TRBD1. This CDR3 spans 15 amino acids. The germline gives CDR1 MDHEN, CDR2 SYDVKM. Losses at the gene ends were 4 bases for V and 8 bases for J; bases not matched to a gene: 6. CDR3 nucleotide sequence: TGTGCCAGCAGTTCATGGACAGGGGGCGAGGAAAAACTGTTTTTT. Its translation is CASSSWTGGEEKLFF.

The V and J genes are TRBV28 and TRBJ2-2; no clear D. CDR3 length equals 13 residues. The germline gives CDR1 MDHEN, CDR2 SYDVKM. V was pared by 3 bases and J by 6 bases, with 8 bases between. The CDR3 reads CASSLSPSGELFF. The CDR3 coding sequence is TGTGCCAGCAGTTTGAGCCCATCCGGGGAGCTGTTTTTT.

This chain links TRBV5-1 with TRBJ2-7; TRBD2 matches at 11 bases. J lost 1 base, V lost 2 bases, and 2 bases had no gene match. The CDR3 contains 15 residues. In germline, CDR1 is SGHRS, CDR2 YFSETQ. The CDR3 DNA is TGCGCCAGCAGCTTTATAGCGGGAGGGTCCTACGAGCAGTACTTC. Its protein product is CASSFIAGGSYEQYF.

The CDR3 loop is CAISASGASGLGEQFF. DNA of the CDR3: TGTGCCATCAGTGCCTCAGGGGCGAGTGGGTTGGGTGAGCAGTTCTTC. The chain recombines TRBV10-3 with TRBJ2-1, with D possibly matching TRBD1 (6 bases). The CDR3 sequence is 16 residues long. Germline loops: CDR1 ENHRY, CDR2 SYGVKD. Trimming removed 4 bases at V and 9 bases at J, with 22 bases between.

This sequence joins TRBV19 and TRBJ2-2; 11 bases are shared with TRBD1. CDR1 and CDR2 from the germline V gene are LNHDA and SQIVND (reference sequence). With V trimmed by 11 bases and J by 4 bases, 3 bases remained unmatched. The CDR3 extends over 13 amino acids. In nucleotides, the CDR3 is TGTGCCGGCGGGACAGGGGGCACCGGGGAGCTGTTTTTT. It specifies CAGGTGGTGELFF.

The rearrangement uses TRBV7-2 and TRBJ1-5; 8 positions match TRBD1. Germline V gene lookup returns CDR1 SGHTA and CDR2 FQGNSA. Losses at the gene ends were 1 base for V and 4 bases for J; bases not matched to a gene: 15. This CDR3 region has 19 residues. The CDR3 DNA sequence: TGTGCCAGCAGCTTAGTTACCCAGGGGGCAGGTTCTGGGAATCAGCCCCAGCATTTT. It encodes CASSLVTQGAGSGNQPQHF.